This passage covers 8 T cell receptor beta chains from one sample sequenced in a study of spatial heterogeneity in lung cancer. TCRdb used MiXCR to reprocess the 5' RACE reads, holding one entry per CDR3 protein. Of fewer than 2,500 distinct CDR3 sequences in the sample, 20% to 25% were seen once. These TCRs' antigens remain unknown. The study's findings and limits: For expanded intratumoral alpha and beta TCRs, counts tracked tumor mutation counts.

Time point in this sample: sample taken at primary tumor resection. Sample: lung tumor tissue, taken at surgery. The receptors here all came from a male donor with early-stage non-small cell lung cancer.

This clonotype occurred a few times. This beta chain lies outside the target of a library built for alpha chains; its clone size means little. The chain links TRBV3-1 to TRBJ2-5, with a possible D match to TRBD2 (6 bases). CDR3 length equals 14 residues. Between the trimmed V and J ends, which lost 4 bases and 5 bases, there was a span of 14 bases. Germline V lookup: CDR1 LGHDT, CDR2 YNNKEL (reference sequence). The CDR3 region is CASSRDQGRETQYF. CDR3 bases: TGTGCCAGCAGCCGCGATCAAGGGAGGGAGACCCAGTACTTC.

This clonotype is deemed medium-sized. This beta chain is an unintended read in a library built for alpha chains; its size means little. CDR3 amino acids: CASSPYREAETQYF. The DNA of the CDR3 is TGCGCCAGCAGCCCCTACAGGGAGGCAGAGACCCAGTACTTC. The rearrangement links TRBV5-1 to TRBJ2-5, with D possibly being TRBD1 or TRBD2 (6 bases each). Germline V gene data show CDR1 as SGHRS and CDR2 as YFSETQ. The CDR3 is made up of 14 amino acids. Trimming took off 4 bases at V and 4 bases at J, with 14 bases between the two ends.

Judged by abundance, this clonotype is medium-sized. This beta chain came through as a stray read in a library set up for alpha chains, and its size says little. The chain uses TRBV7-2 and TRBJ2-3, with D unclear. Germline CDR1 is SGHTA and CDR2 is FQGNSA. This CDR3 has 12 amino acids. The ends were cut back, 4 bases at V and 7 bases at J, with 9 bases in the middle. CDR3 DNA: TGTGCCAGCAGCTCCCCAAGTAATACGCAGTATTTT. It encodes CASSSPSNTQYF.

This clonotype ranks as large. As an off-target read in a library built for alpha chains, this beta chain has a frequency of little significance. The chain combines TRBV3-1 with TRBJ2-5; the match to TRBD2 covers 7 bases. Germline V gene sequence: CDR1 LGHDT, CDR2 YNNKEL (reference sequence). The CDR3 covers 13 residues. The J segment lost 9 bases and the V segment lost 0 bases, leaving 4 bases of the junction unmatched. The CDR3 sequence: CASSQDGGTAQYF. As DNA, the CDR3 is TGTGCCAGCAGCCAAGACGGGGGGACGGCCCAGTACTTC.

A note on this clonotype: This beta chain lies outside the target of a library built for alpha chains; its clone size means little. The CDR3 DNA sequence: TGTGCCAGCACCCTGACCGCTCAGGGTGATGAGCAGTTCTTC. It yields the protein CASTLTAQGDEQFF. V usage is TRBV2 and J usage is TRBJ2-1; D is possibly TRBD1 (5 bases). Trimming pared 7 bases from V and 8 bases from J, leaving 18 bases between. The CDR3 is 14 residues long. Germline CDR1 and CDR2: SNHLY and FYNNEI.

Of note for this clonotype: A library prepared for alpha chains yielded this beta chain as an off-target read; its size is of little meaning. The V gene is TRBV20-1, the J gene TRBJ2-5; D gene uncertain. The V and J ends lost 6 bases and 1 base respectively, with 9 bases between them. In germline, CDR1 is DFQATT, CDR2 SNEGSKA (reference sequence). The CDR3 spans 12 residues. The CDR3 coding sequence is TGCAGTGCATCGACCCGCCAAGAGACCCAGTACTTC. As protein: CSASTRQETQYF.

This clonotype is labeled large. This beta chain lies outside the target of a library built for alpha chains; its clone size means little. The chain is built from TRBV10-1 and TRBJ2-3, with 9 bases fitting TRBD2. The CDR3 is 17 residues long. Per germline, CDR1 WNHNN and CDR2 SYGVQD (reference sequence). The V and J ends lost 0 bases and 0 bases, in that order; junction bases with no gene match: 4. The CDR3 DNA reads TGCGCCAGCAGTGAGTCGGAAGCGGGGGGCAGCACAGATACGCAGTATTTT. Amino acids: CASSESEAGGSTDTQYF.

About this clonotype: This beta chain slipped into a library made for alpha chains as a stray read, so its size is not meaningful. The chain carries TRBV10-3 and TRBJ2-7; D is perhaps TRBD1 (5 bases). Looked up from germline, CDR1 is ENHRY and CDR2 is SYGVKD. Trimming took 0 bases from V and 4 from J, leaving 10 bases between them. The CDR3 is made up of 14 amino acids. CDR3 DNA: TGTGCCATCAGTGAGTCGATGGGGCTATACGAGCAGTACTTC. Translation: CAISESMGLYEQYF.